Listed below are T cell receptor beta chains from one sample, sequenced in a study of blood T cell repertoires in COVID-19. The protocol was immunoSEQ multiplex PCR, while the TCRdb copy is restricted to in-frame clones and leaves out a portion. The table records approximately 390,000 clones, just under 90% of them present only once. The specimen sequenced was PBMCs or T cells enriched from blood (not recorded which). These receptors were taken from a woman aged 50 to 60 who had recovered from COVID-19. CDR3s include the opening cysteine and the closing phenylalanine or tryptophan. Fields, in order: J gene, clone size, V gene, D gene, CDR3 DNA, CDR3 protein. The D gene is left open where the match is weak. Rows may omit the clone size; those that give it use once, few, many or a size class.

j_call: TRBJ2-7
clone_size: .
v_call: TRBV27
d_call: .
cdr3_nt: TGTGCCAGCAGTTTATTAGCCGCGGACGGGGCCTACGAGCAGTACTTC
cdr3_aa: CASSLLAADGAYEQYF

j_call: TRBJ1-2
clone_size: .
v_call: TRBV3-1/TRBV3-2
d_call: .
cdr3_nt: TGTGCCAGCAGCCAAGAGGCAGGCTATGGCTACACCTTC
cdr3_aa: CASSQEAGYGYTF

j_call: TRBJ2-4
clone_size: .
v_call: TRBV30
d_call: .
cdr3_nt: TGTGCCTCCCTAGCCAAAAACATTCAGTACTTC
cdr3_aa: CASLAKNIQYF

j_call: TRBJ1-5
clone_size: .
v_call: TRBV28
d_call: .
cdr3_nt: TGCGTCACAATCAAAAGGACAGATGAGAATCAGCCCCAGCATTTT
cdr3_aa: CVTIKRTDENQPQHF

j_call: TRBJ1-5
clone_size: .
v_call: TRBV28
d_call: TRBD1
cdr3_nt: TGTGCCAGCAGTTCCGGGACAGGGGGACTCAATCAGCCCCAGCATTTT
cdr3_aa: CASSSGTGGLNQPQHF

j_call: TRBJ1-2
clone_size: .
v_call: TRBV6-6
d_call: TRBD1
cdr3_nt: TGTGCCAGCAGTCTCCGGGACAGGGACCGCCATGGCTACACCTTC
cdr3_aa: CASSLRDRDRHGYTF

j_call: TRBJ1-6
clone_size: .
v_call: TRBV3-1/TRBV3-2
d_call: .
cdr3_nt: TGTGCCAGCAGCCAACCGGGGGGGGGAAGGACACCCCTCCACTTT
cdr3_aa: CASSQPGGGRTPLHF

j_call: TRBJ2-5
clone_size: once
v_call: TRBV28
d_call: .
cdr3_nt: TGTGCCAGCAGCCTGGGACCCTCGAGGGGGGAGACCCAGTACTTC
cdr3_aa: CASSLGPSRGETQYF

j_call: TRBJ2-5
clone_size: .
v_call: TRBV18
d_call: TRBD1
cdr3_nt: TGTGCCAGCTCACCGGGACAGGCCCAACAAGAGACCCAGTACTTC
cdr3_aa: CASSPGQAQQETQYF

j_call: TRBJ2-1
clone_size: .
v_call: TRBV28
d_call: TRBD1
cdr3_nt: TGTGCCAGCAGTTGGATAACAGGGGGCCAGGGTTTCTTC
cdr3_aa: CASSWITGGQGFF

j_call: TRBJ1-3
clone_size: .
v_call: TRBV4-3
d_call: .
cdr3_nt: TGCGCCAGCAGCCAAGTGGGGAGACAGGACCTCTCTGGAAACACCATATATTTT
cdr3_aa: CASSQVGRQDLSGNTIYF

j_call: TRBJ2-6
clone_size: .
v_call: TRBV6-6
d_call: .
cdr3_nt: TGTGCCAGCAGTCGACCGAGGGGCGGGACGCAGAGCTCTGGGGCCAACGTCCTGACTTTC
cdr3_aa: CASSRPRGGTQSSGANVLTF

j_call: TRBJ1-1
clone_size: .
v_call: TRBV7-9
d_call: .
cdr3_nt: TGTGCCAGCAGCCCACTCTACACTGAAGCTTTCTTT
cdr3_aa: CASSPLYTEAFF

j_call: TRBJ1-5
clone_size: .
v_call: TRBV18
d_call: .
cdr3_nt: TGTGCCAGCTCACCCGGGGTACAGGGAGGGGGTCAGCCCCAGCATTTT
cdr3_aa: CASSPGVQGGGQPQHF

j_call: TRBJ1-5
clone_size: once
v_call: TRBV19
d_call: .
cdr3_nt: TGTGCCAGTAGTATGGGCGTCTATAGCAATCAGCCCCAGCATTTT
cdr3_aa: CASSMGVYSNQPQHF

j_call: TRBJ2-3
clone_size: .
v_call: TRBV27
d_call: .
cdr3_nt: TGTGCCAGCAGAGAGACGGGAACCTCTAGCACAGATACGCAGTATTTT
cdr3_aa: CASRETGTSSTDTQYF

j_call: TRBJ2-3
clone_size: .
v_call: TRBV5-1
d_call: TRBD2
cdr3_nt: TGCGCCAGCAGCTTAAATAGCGGGGGCACAGATACGCAGTATTTT
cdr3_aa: CASSLNSGGTDTQYF

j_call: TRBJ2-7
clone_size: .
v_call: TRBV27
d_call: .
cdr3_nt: TGTGCCAGCAGTTTAGGGGACTCTTACGAGCAGTACTTC
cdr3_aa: CASSLGDSYEQYF

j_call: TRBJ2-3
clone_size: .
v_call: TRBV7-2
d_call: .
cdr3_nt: TGTGCCAGCAGCTCAACTGAGGCTACAGATACGCAGTATTTT
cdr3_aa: CASSSTEATDTQYF

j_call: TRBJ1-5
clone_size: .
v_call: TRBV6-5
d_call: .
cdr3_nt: TGTGCCAGCACCGAATCATCGGGATTCAATCAGCCCCAGCATTTT
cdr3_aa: CASTESSGFNQPQHF

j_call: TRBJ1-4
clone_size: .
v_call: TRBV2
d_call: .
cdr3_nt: TGTGCCAGCATAGGGCAGGGAGGCGAAAAACTGTTTTTT
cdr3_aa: CASIGQGGEKLFF

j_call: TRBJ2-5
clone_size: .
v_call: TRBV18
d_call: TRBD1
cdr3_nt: TGTGCCAGCACCCGGGACAGGGGCCAAGAGACCCAGTACTTC
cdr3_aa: CASTRDRGQETQYF